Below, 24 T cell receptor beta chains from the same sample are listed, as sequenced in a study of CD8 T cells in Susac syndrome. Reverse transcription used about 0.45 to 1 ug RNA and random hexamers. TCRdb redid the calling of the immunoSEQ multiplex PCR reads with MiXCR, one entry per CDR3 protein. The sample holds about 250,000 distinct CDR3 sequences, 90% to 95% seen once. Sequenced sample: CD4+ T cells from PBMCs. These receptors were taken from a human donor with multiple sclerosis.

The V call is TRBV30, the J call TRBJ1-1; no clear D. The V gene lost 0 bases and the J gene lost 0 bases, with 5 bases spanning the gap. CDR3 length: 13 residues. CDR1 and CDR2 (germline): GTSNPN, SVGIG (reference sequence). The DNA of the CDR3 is TGTGCCTGGAGTGTATCAATGAACACTGAAGCTTTCTTT. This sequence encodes CAWSVSMNTEAFF.

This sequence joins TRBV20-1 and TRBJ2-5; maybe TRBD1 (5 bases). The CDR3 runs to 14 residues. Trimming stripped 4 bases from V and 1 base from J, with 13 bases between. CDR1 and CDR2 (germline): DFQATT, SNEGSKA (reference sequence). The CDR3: CSAKGQGVQETQYF. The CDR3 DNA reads TGCAGTGCTAAAGGACAAGGCGTCCAAGAGACCCAGTACTTC.

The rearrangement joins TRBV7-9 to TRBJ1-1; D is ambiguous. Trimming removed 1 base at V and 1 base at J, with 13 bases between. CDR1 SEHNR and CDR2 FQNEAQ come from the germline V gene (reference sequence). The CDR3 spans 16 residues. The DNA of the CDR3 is TGTGCCAGCAGCTTAGGGGCCCCTTCGGGGAACACTGAAGCTTTCTTT. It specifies CASSLGAPSGNTEAFF.

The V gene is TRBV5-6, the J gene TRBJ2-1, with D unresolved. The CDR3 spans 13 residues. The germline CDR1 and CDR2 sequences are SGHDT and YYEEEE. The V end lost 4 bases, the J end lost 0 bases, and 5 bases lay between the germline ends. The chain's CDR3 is CASSGYSYNEQFF. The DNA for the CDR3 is TGTGCCAGCAGCGGGTACTCCTACAATGAGCAGTTCTTC.

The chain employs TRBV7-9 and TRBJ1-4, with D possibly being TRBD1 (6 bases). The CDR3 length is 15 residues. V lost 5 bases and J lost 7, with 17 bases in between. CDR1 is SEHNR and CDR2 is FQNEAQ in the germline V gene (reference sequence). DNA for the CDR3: TGTGCCAGCAGCCTCATGGCAGGGGATTTTGAAAAACTGTTTTTT. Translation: CASSLMAGDFEKLFF.

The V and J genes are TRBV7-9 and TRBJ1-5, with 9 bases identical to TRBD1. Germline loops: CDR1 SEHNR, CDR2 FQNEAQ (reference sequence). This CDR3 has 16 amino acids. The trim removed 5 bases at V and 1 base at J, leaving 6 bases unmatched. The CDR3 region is CASSRWTGVSNQPQHF. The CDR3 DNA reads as TGTGCCAGCAGCAGGTGGACAGGGGTGAGCAATCAGCCCCAGCATTTT. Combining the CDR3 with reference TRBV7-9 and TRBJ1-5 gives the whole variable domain DTGVSQNPRHKITKRGQNVTFRCDPISEHNRLYWYRQTLGQGPEFLTYFQNEAQLEKSRLLSDRFSAERPKGSFSTLEIQRTEQGDSAMYLCASSRWTGVSNQPQHFGDGTRLSIL.

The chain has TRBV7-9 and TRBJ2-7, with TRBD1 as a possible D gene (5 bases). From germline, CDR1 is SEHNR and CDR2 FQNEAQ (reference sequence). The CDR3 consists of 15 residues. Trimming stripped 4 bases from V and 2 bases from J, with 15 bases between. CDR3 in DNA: TGTGCCAGCAGCTATCTGACAGAAGCCACCTACGAGCAGTACGTC. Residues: CASSYLTEATYEQYV.

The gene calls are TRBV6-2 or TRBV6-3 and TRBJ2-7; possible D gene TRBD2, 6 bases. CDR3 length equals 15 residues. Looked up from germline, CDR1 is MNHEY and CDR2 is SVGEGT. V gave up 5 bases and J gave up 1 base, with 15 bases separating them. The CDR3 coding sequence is TGTGCCAGCAGTAACGGGCCGGGGGTTTCCTACGAGCAGTACGTC. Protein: CASSNGPGVSYEQYV.

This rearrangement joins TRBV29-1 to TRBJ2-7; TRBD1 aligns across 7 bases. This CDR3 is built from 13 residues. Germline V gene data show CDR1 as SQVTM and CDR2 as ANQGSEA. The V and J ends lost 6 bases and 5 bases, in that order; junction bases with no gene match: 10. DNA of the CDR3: TGCAGCGTGGCCCGGGACAGCGACCACGAGCAGTACTTC. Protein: CSVARDSDHEQYF.

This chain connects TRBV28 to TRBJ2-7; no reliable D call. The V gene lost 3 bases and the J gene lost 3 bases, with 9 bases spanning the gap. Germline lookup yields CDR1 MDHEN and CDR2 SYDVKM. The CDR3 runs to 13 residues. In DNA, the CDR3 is TGTGCCAGCAGTTTCCAAAACATCTACGAGCAGTACTTC. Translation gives CASSFQNIYEQYF. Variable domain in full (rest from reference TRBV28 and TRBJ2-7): DVKVTQSSRYLVKRTGEKVFLECVQDMDHENMFWYRQDPGLGLRLIYFSYDVKMKEKGDIPEGYSVSREKKERFSLILESASTNQTSMYLCASSFQNIYEQYFGPGTRLTVT.

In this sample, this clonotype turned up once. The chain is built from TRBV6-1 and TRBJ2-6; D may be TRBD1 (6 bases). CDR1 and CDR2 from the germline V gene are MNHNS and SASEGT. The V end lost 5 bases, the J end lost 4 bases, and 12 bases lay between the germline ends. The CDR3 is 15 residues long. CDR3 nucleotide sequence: TGTGCCAGCAGTCACCGACAGGCCGGGGCCAACGTCCTGACTTTC. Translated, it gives CASSHRQAGANVLTF.

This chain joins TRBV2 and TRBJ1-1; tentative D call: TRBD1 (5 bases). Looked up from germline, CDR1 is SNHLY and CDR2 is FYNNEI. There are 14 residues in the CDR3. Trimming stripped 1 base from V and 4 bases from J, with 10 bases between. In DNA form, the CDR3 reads TGTGCCAGCAGTGAAGTTAGGGGTCCCACTGAAGCTTTCTTT. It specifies CASSEVRGPTEAFF.

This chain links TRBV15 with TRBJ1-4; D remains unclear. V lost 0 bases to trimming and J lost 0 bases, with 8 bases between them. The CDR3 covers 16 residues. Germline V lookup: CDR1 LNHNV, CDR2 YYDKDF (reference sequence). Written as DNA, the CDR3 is TGTGCCACCAGCAGAGATCTAAGCCCAACTAATGAAAAACTGTTTTTT. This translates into CATSRDLSPTNEKLFF.

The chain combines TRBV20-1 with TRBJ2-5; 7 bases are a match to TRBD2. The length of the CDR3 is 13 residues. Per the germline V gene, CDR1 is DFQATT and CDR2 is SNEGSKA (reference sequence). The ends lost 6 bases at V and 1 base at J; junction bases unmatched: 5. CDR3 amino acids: CSAAAGVQETQYF. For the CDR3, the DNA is TGCAGTGCCGCGGCGGGGGTCCAAGAGACCCAGTACTTC.

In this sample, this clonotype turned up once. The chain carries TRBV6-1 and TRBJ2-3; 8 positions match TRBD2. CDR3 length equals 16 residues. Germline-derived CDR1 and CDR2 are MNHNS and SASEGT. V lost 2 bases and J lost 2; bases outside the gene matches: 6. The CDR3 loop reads CASSERGGLTTDTQYF. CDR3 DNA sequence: TGTGCCAGCAGTGAACGCGGGGGGCTCACCACAGATACGCAGTATTTT.

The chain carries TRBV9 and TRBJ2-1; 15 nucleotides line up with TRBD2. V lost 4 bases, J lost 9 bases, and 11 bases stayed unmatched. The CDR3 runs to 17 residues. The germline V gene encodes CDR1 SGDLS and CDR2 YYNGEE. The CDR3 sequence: CASSLRTSGGAFSEQFF. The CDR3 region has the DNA TGTGCCAGCAGCCTCAGGACTAGCGGGGGGGCTTTTAGTGAGCAGTTCTTC.

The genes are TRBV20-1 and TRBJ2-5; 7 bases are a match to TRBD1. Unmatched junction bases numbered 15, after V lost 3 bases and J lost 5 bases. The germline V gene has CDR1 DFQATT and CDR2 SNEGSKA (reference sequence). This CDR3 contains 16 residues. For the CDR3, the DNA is TGCAGTGCTAGCCCTGCTACAGGGGATAGTGGGGAGACCCAGTACTTC. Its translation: CSASPATGDSGETQYF.

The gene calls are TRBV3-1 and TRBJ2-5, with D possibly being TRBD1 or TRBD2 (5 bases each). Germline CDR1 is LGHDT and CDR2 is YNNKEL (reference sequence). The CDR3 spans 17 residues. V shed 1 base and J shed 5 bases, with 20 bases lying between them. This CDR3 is CASSQAIGDQTRETQYF. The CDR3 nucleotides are TGTGCCAGCAGCCAAGCTATAGGGGACCAGACGAGGGAGACCCAGTACTTC.

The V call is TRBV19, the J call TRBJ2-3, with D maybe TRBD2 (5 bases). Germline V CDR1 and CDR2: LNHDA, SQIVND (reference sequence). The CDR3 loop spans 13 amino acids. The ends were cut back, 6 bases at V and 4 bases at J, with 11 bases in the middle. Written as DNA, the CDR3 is TGTGCCAGTAGGGAAGCGGCGGCAGATACGCAGTATTTT. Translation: CASREAAADTQYF.

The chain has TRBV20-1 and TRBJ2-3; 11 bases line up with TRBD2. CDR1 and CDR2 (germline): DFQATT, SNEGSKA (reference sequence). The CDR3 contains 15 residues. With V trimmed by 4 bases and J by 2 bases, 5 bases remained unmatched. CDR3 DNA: TGCAGTGCTACCGGGACTAGCGGATACACAGATACGCAGTATTTT. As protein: CSATGTSGYTDTQYF.

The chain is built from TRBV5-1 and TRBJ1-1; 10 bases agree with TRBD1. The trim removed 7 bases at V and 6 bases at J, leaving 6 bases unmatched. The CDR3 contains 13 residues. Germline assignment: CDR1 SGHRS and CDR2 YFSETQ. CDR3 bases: TGCGCCAGCCGGACAGGGGGAAGGGCTGAAGCTTTCTTT. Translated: CASRTGGRAEAFF.

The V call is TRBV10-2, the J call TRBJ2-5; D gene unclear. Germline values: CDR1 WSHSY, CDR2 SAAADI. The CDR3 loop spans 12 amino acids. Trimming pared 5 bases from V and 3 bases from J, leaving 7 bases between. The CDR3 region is CASSPNEETQYF. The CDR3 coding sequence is TGCGCCAGCAGTCCAAACGAAGAGACCCAGTACTTC.

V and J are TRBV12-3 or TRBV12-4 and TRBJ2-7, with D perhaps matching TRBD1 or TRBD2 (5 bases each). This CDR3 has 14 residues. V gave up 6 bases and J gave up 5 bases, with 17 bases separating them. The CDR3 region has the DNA TGTGCCAGCAGGGGCTCCGGGACGGATAACGAGCAGTACGTC. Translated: CASRGSGTDNEQYV.

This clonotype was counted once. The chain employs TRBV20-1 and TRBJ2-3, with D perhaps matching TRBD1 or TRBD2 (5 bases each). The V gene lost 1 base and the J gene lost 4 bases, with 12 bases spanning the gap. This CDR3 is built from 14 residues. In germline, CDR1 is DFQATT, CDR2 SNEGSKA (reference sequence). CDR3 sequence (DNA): TGCAGTGCTAGAGCGACCATGGGGGCAGATACGCAGTATTTT. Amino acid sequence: CSARATMGADTQYF.